The present TCR beta chain was sequenced within a study of blood T cell repertoires in COVID-19. TCRdb's table, derived via immunoSEQ multiplex PCR, lists solely in-frame clones and lacks some. The repertoire consists of some 270,000 clones, with about 80% occurring once and the leading ten covering 15% to 17%. Seattle patients were enrolled while actively infected and followed longitudinally. Per the germline V gene, CDR1 is SGHVS and CDR2 is FNYEAQ. CDR3 length: 13 amino acids. Deletions cut 1 base from V and 1 base from J, with 4 bases between. Material: peripheral blood. The chain recombines TRBV7-6 with TRBJ1-1; no clear D. This TCR came from a person between 65 and 80 years old with COVID-19, enrolled during active disease. CDR3 sequence: CASSLGENTEAFF. The CDR3, as DNA: TGTGCCAGCAGCTTAGGAGAGAACACTGAAGCTTTCTTT.